The source of this T cell receptor beta chain is a study of T cell clonotyping in hematopoietic cell transplantation. Trimming removed 7 bases from V and 4 bases from J, with 5 bases in between. CDR3 size: 10 residues. Germline V gives CDR1 DFQATT, CDR2 SNEGSKA (reference sequence). Produced via immunoSEQ multiplex PCR; TCRdb's table is partial and in-frame only. The repertoire holds 65,000 to 75,000 clones, with roughly 94% as singletons. Study-wide points: Graft donor and pretransplant recipient Inverse Simpson Index values predicted broader posttransplant TCR diversity. Pathologically expanded recipient clonotypes increased progressively from day 30 to day 180 as diversity fell. Without cell sorting, CD4 versus CD8 contributions remain unresolved.

About this clone: Its cognate antigen is unknown.

The TCR sequence derives from a man aged 45 to 65 in good health. Some clones in this sample may be carry-over from other donors' samples. This chain uses TRBV20-1 with TRBJ2-1; D uncertain. Sequencing was carried out using peripheral blood mononuclear cells. For the CDR3, the DNA is TGCAGTGTCGTGTACAATGAGCAGTTCTTC. This codes for CSVVYNEQFF.